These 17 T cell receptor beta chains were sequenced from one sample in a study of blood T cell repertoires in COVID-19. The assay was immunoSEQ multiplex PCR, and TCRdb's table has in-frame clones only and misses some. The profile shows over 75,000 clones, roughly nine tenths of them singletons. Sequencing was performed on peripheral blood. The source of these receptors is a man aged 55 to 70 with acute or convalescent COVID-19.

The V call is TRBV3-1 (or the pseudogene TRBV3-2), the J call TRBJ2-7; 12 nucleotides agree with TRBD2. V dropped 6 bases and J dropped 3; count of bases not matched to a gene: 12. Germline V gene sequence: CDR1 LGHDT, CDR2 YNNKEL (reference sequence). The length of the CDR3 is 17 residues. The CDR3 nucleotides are TGTGCCAGCAGACTCGGGACTAGCGGGCACTTAGTCTACGAGCAGTACTTC. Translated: CASRLGTSGHLVYEQYF.

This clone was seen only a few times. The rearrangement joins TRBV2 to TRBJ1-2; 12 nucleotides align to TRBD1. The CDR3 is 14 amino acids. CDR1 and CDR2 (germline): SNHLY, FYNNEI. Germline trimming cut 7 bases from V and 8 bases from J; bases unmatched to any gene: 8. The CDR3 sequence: CASTWGGTGGGYTF. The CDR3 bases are TGTGCCAGCACGTGGGGTGGGACAGGGGGCGGCTACACCTTC.

The CDR3 spells CASSPNTGSGQPQHF. The CDR3 DNA reads as TGTGCCAGCAGTCCAAACACAGGGTCCGGTCAGCCCCAGCATTTT. The V and J genes are TRBV6-5 and TRBJ1-5, with D possibly matching TRBD1 (6 bases). Trimming took 5 bases from V and 6 from J, leaving 17 bases between them. CDR3 size: 15 residues. The germline V gene encodes CDR1 MNHEY and CDR2 SVGAGI.

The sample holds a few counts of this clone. DNA for the CDR3: TGTGCCAGCTCACCTGACCAGCTCCGGACAGGAGGGACTGAAGCTTTCTTT. Residues: CASSPDQLRTGGTEAFF. This chain connects TRBV18 to TRBJ1-1; 7 positions match TRBD1. Losses at the gene ends were 3 bases for V and 5 bases for J; bases not matched to a gene: 15. CDR1 and CDR2 (germline): KGHSH, LQKENI. The CDR3 loop spans 17 amino acids.

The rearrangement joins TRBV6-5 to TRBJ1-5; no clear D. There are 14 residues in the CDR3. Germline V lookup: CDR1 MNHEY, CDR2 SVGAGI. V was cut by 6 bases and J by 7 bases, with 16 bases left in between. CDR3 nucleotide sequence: TGTGCCAGCAGGTGGAGCCCGGAGGGACAGCCCCAGCATTTT. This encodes CASRWSPEGQPQHF.

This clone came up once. CDR3 in amino acids: CASTPQGQSSYNEQFF. The CDR3, as DNA: TGTGCCAGCACCCCCCAGGGACAGAGCTCCTACAATGAGCAGTTCTTC. The chain joins TRBV2 to TRBJ2-1, with 7 bases aligning to TRBD1. In germline, CDR1 is SNHLY, CDR2 FYNNEI. CDR3 length equals 16 residues. The J segment lost 0 bases and the V segment lost 7 bases, leaving 9 bases of the junction unmatched. Full variable domain (missing parts from reference TRBV2 and TRBJ2-1): EPEVTQTPSHQVTQMGQEVILRCVPISNHLYFYWYRQILGQKVEFLVSFYNNEISEKSEIFDDQFSVERPDGSNFTLKIRSTKLEDSAMYFCASTPQGQSSYNEQFFGPGTRLTVL.

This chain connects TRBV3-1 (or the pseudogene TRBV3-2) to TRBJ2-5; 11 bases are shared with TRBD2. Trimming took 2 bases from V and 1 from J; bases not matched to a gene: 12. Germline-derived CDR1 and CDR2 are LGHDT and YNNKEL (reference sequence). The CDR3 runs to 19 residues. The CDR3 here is CASSQIAGGPETSQETQYF. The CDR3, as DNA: TGTGCCAGCAGCCAAATAGCGGGAGGGCCCGAAACCTCCCAAGAGACCCAGTACTTC.

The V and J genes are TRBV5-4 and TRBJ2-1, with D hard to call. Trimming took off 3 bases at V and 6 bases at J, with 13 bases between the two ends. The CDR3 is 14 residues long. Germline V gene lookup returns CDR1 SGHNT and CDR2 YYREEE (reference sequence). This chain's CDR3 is CASSWSTFTNEQFF. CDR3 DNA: TGTGCCAGCAGCTGGTCTACTTTCACCAATGAGCAGTTCTTC.

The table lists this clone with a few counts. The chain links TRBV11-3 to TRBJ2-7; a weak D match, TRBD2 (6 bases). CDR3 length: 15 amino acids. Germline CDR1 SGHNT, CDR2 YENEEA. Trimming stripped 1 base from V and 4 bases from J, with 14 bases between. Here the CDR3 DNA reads TGTGCCAGCAGCTTAGTTTTGGGAGGTGTTTACGAGCAGTACTTC. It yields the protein CASSLVLGGVYEQYF.

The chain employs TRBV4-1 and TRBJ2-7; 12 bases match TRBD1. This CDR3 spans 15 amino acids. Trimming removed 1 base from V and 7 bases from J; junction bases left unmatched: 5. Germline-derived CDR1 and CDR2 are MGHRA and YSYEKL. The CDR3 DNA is TGCGCCAGCAGCCAAGGGGGACAGGGGGCGAGTGAGCAGTACTTC. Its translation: CASSQGGQGASEQYF.

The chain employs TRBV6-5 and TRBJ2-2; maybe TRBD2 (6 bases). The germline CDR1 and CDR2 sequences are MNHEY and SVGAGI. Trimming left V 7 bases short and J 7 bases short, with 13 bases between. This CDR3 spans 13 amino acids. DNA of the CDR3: TGTGCCAGCATGGAGGGGTGGGACGGGGAGCTGTTTTTT. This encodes CASMEGWDGELFF.

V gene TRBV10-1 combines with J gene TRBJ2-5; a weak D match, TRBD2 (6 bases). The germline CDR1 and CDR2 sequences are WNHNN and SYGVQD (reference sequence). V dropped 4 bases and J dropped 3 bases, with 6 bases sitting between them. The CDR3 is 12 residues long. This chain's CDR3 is CASSGGEETQYF. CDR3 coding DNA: TGCGCCAGCAGTGGCGGGGAAGAGACCCAGTACTTC.

The CDR3 spells CASSLSGGRRNEQYF. CDR3 DNA: TGTGCCAGCAGCTTAAGCGGGGGGCGCAGGAACGAGCAGTACTTC. This sequence joins TRBV7-9 and TRBJ2-7; 9 positions agree with TRBD2. CDR1 is SEHNR, CDR2 FQNEAQ, per germline (reference sequence). V lost 2 bases to trimming and J lost 5 bases; unmatched junction nucleotides: 7. The CDR3 runs 15 residues.

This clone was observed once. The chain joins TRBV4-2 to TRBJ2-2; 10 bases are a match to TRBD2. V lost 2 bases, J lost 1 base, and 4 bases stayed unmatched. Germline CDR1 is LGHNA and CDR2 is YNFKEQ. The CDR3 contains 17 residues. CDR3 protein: CASSQPRTSGNTGELFF. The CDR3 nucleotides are TGTGCCAGCAGCCAACCGCGGACTAGCGGGAACACCGGGGAGCTGTTTTTT.

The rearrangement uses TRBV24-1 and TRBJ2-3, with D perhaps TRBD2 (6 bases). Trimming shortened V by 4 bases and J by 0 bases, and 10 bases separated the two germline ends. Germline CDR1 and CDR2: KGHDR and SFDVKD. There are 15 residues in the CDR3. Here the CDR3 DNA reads TGTGCCACCAGTGAGTCCGGAGGGAGCACAGATACGCAGTATTTT. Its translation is CATSESGGSTDTQYF.

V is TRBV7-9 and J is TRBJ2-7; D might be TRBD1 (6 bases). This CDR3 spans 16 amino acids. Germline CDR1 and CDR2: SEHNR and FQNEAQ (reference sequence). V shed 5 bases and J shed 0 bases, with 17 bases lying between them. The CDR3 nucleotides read TGTGCCAGCAGCGATGGCGGACAGAGAACCTCCTACGAGCAGTACTTC. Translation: CASSDGGQRTSYEQYF.

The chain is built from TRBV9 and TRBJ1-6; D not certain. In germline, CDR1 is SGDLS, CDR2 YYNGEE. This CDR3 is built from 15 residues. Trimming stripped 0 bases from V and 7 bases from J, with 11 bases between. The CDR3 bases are TGTGCCAGCAGCGTAGATGGACTGGGGAATTCACCCCTCCACTTT. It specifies CASSVDGLGNSPLHF.